This T cell receptor (beta chain) was profiled in a study of cytomegalovirus exposure and HLA in healthy donors. V shed 5 bases and J 10 bases; nucleotides not matched to a gene: 4. The CDR3 totals 11 residues. Germline values: CDR1 SEHNR, CDR2 FQNEAQ (reference sequence). The PCR used 60 Vbeta and 13 Jbeta primers. Clones were sequenced by immunoSEQ multiplex PCR, and TCRdb holds only the in-frame ones, with some missing. The profile shows 90,000 to 130,000 clones, over 60% of them singletons. The donors comprised healthy bone marrow donors. The V call is TRBV7-9, the J call TRBJ1-1, with 7 positions matching TRBD1. The TCR was taken from a woman aged 25 to 39 in good health and CMV-seronegative. The source material was PBMCs. The CDR3 DNA follows: TGTGCCAGCAGCCTCGACAGGGTAGCTTTCTTT. Protein sequence: CASSLDRVAFF.